This T cell receptor (beta chain) was identified during a study of blood T cell repertoires in COVID-19. Study in general: PBMCs, B-cell-depleted T cells, or T cells provided the cDNA or gDNA that made up the material.

J was trimmed by 5 bases and V by 3 bases; bases with no gene match: 0. Looked up from germline, CDR1 is LNHDA and CDR2 is SQIVND (reference sequence). CDR3 length: 13 residues. Clones were read by immunoSEQ multiplex PCR, and TCRdb kept only the in-frame ones, dropping some. This table holds approximately 210,000 clones, 80% to 90% found once. The rearrangement uses TRBV19 and TRBJ2-2, with TRBD2 matching over 7 bases. This sequence originates from a woman aged 35 to 49 with active or convalescent COVID-19. The specimen was peripheral blood. The CDR3 bases are TGTGCCAGTAGTATCGGGAGGACCGGGGAGCTGTTTTTT. Translating it yields CASSIGRTGELFF.